This T cell receptor (beta chain) was obtained from a study of CD4+ T cells in melanoma. General study results and limits: A reported correlation linked neoantigen-specific CD4+ T cells to CD8+, macrophage and B cell function. Reportedly, melanoma neoantigen-specific CD4+ T cells showed varied differentiation states.

Details on this clone: What it binds is not known.

Sequencing was performed with immunoSEQ multiplex PCR; in TCRdb, only in-frame clones are kept and a portion is missing. The sample has over 45,000 clones, 60% to 75% seen once. This CDR3 has 15 amino acids. CDR1 and CDR2 from the germline V gene are SGHNT and YYREEE (reference sequence). The V and J ends lost 3 bases and 2 bases respectively, with 14 bases between them. The chain recombines TRBV5-4 with TRBJ1-2; D uncertain. Sequenced sample: tumor tissue. This clonotype originated in a human donor with melanoma. The CDR3 loop is CASSSAYTLNYGYTF. CDR3 DNA: TGTGCCAGCAGCTCGGCGTACACGCTCAACTATGGCTACACCTTC.